This TCR beta chain was sequenced for a study of blood T cells in healthy people across ages. As for the study in general: Template switching picked up about one barcoded beta molecule for each two T cells.

This clonotype was counted only a few times. What it binds is not known. Findings and caveats of the study: The diversity estimates, figures obtained from one million T cells, were considered underestimates. Among T cells, TCR beta diversity per million cells dropped roughly linearly as age rose.

The amount of total RNA extracted per sample was at least 6 micrograms. A second roughly 6 to 12 cycle PCR used barcoded and J-beta primers. TCRdb used MiXCR to reprocess the 5' RACE reads, holding one entry per CDR3 protein. Of some 1.5 million distinct CDR3 sequences listed, roughly 27% are singletons. V lost 0 bases and J 1 base, leaving 11 bases between the germline ends. The CDR3 runs to 16 residues. Germline V gives CDR1 SGHDT, CDR2 YYEEEE. The chain has TRBV5-6 and TRBJ1-5, with D unresolved. Sequencing was done on a sample of blood. The receptor's source is a woman in her thirties in good health. The CDR3 DNA is TGTGCCAGCAGCTTGGCCTACAGTGGGAGCAATCAGCCCCAGCATTTT. Encoded protein: CASSLAYSGSNQPQHF.